This T cell receptor (beta chain) was found in a study of cytomegalovirus exposure and HLA in healthy donors. Study background: Within an early data release were around 80 million unique TCRs drawn from HLA-typed donors.

Study outcomes and limitations: Sequencing had likely introduced a cluster of highly shared sequence variants as an artifact. Excluded were some V segments that proved indistinguishable, including TRBV6-2 and TRBV6-3.

The PCR used 60 Vbeta and 13 Jbeta primers. TCRdb keeps only in-frame clones here, not all; method: immunoSEQ multiplex PCR. The sample records 120,000 to 150,000 clones, 60% to 80% being singletons. Details on this clone: As yet, its antigen is unknown.

Per the germline V gene, CDR1 is MNHEY and CDR2 is SVGAGI. V lost 2 bases to trimming and J lost 3 bases, with 7 bases between them. This CDR3 contains 13 residues. At the time of sampling, donors were nominally healthy, though unrecorded immune exposures were likely. This clonotype was sampled from a woman aged 30 to 39 in good health and CMV-seronegative. Sequenced material: PBMCs. The rearrangement uses TRBV6-5 and TRBJ1-1; D is ambiguous. CDR3 nucleotides: TGTGCCAGCAGTTACGAGCGGGACACTGAAGCTTTCTTT. It encodes CASSYERDTEAFF.